Listed below are T cell receptor beta chains from one sample, sequenced in a study of cytomegalovirus exposure and HLA in healthy donors. TCRdb's copy holds only in-frame clones and misses some; the assay was immunoSEQ multiplex PCR. The repertoire includes approximately 100,000 clones, 60% to 80% of them detected once, and 3% to 4% sits in the top ten. Sequenced sample: PBMCs. These receptors were taken from a woman aged 35 to 49 in good health and CMV-seronegative. The CDR3 runs from the conserved cysteine through the conserved F or W. D genes are given only for firm matches. Clone size is shown for a subset of rows, as once, few, many or a class of expanded clone.

D: TRBD1; V: TRBV30; size: .; J: TRBJ2-5; DNA: TGTGCCTGGTTGCAAACAGGGGCCCGGGAAGAGACCCAGTACTTC; CDR3: CAWLQTGAREETQYF
D: .; V: TRBV7-8; size: .; J: TRBJ2-7; DNA: TGTGCCAGCGGGGGCCGATCCTCCTACGAGCAGTACTTC; CDR3: CASGGRSSYEQYF
D: .; V: TRBV19; size: .; J: TRBJ1-5; DNA: TGTGCCAGTAGTATACAACAGGCGTATAGCAATCAGCCCCAGCATTTT; CDR3: CASSIQQAYSNQPQHF
D: TRBD1; V: TRBV5-8; size: .; J: TRBJ1-6; DNA: TGTGCCAGCAGCACCGGGACAGCTTTAGCCCTCCACTTT; CDR3: CASSTGTALALHF
D: .; V: TRBV7-8; size: .; J: TRBJ2-2; DNA: TGTGCCAGCAGCCGCCGGGGGAACACCGGGGAGCTGTTTTTT; CDR3: CASSRRGNTGELFF
D: .; V: TRBV7-9; size: .; J: TRBJ1-2; DNA: TGTGCCAGTGACAGGATGTTGGACGGACATGCCGGCTATGGCTACACCTTC; CDR3: CASDRMLDGHAGYGYTF
D: .; V: TRBV23-1; size: few; J: TRBJ2-1; DNA: TGCGCCAGCAGTCGTGGCAGAAGCTACAATGAGCAGTTCTTC; CDR3: CASSRGRSYNEQFF
D: .; V: TRBV7-9; size: .; J: TRBJ2-3; DNA: TGTGCCAGCAGCGGATTCAGGGATACAGATACGCAGTATTTT; CDR3: CASSGFRDTDTQYF
D: TRBD1; V: TRBV18; size: few; J: TRBJ1-1; DNA: TGTGCCAGCTCGGGACAGCTTACCACTGAAGCTTTCTTT; CDR3: CASSGQLTTEAFF
D: TRBD1; V: TRBV2; size: .; J: TRBJ2-2; DNA: TGTGCCAGATCGACAGGGGTTACCGGGGAGCTGTTTTTT; CDR3: CARSTGVTGELFF
D: TRBD2; V: TRBV4-1; size: .; J: TRBJ2-3; DNA: TGCGCCAGCACCTTGGGGCTAGCGGGGGGCCGGAAAGATACGCAGTATTTT; CDR3: CASTLGLAGGRKDTQYF
D: .; V: TRBV19; size: many; J: TRBJ1-3; DNA: TGTGCCAGTAGTATGGAACAGACCTCTGGAAACACCATATATTTT; CDR3: CASSMEQTSGNTIYF
D: TRBD2; V: TRBV14; size: .; J: TRBJ2-7; DNA: TGTGCCAGCAGCCAAGTATCTAGCGGGGGCTTTGGGGCGTACTTC; CDR3: CASSQVSSGGFGAYF
D: TRBD1; V: TRBV30; size: once; J: TRBJ1-6; DNA: TGTGCCTCCCTGGGACAGCTTAATTCACCCCTCCACTTT; CDR3: CASLGQLNSPLHF
D: .; V: TRBV5-6; size: .; J: TRBJ2-7; DNA: TGTGCCAGCAGCTTTCCCGACGGGTCCTACGAGCAGTACTTC; CDR3: CASSFPDGSYEQYF
D: .; V: TRBV5-1; size: few; J: TRBJ2-5; DNA: TGCGCCAGCAGCTTGGGTGACAGCCAAGAGACCCAGTACTTC; CDR3: CASSLGDSQETQYF
D: .; V: TRBV4-2; size: few; J: TRBJ2-3; DNA: TGTGCCAGCAGTTTAGCAGGCACAGATACGCAGTATTTT; CDR3: CASSLAGTDTQYF
D: TRBD1; V: TRBV11-2; size: .; J: TRBJ1-3; DNA: TGTGCCAGCAGGTTGGGACAGAGCTCTGGAAACACCATATATTTT; CDR3: CASRLGQSSGNTIYF
D: .; V: TRBV11-2; size: .; J: TRBJ1-2; DNA: TGTGCCAGCAGAGACTACAGGGATGGCTACACCTTC; CDR3: CASRDYRDGYTF
D: TRBD1; V: TRBV29-1; size: .; J: TRBJ2-7; DNA: TGCAGCGTTGGTAAGGGGGCTTTCAACTACGAGCAGTACTTC; CDR3: CSVGKGAFNYEQYF
D: .; V: TRBV28; size: once; J: TRBJ1-4; DNA: TGTGCCAGCAGTTTGGTGGGAGGTGAAAAACTGTTTTTT; CDR3: CASSLVGGEKLFF
D: .; V: TRBV29-1; size: .; J: TRBJ2-1; DNA: TGCAGCGTTGGCGTTTGGGGGCCAGGGGATGAGCAGTTCTTC; CDR3: CSVGVWGPGDEQFF
D: TRBD2; V: TRBV30; size: .; J: TRBJ2-5; DNA: TGTGCCTGGAGTGTAGGGGGACTAGCGGGGGGGCAAGAGACCCAGTACTTC; CDR3: CAWSVGGLAGGQETQYF
D: TRBD1; V: TRBV4-2; size: .; J: TRBJ1-1; DNA: TGTGCCAGCAGCCAATTCGCAGGGGGCTTAACTGAAGCTTTCTTT; CDR3: CASSQFAGGLTEAFF
D: .; V: TRBV5-6; size: .; J: TRBJ1-3; DNA: TGTGCCAGCAGCTTTACCTCCCAAAGAGCGGGAAACACCATATATTTT; CDR3: CASSFTSQRAGNTIYF
D: .; V: TRBV6-5; size: .; J: TRBJ1-5; DNA: TGTGCCAGCAGCCCCCTCAGCAGGGGGCCCCAGCATTTT; CDR3: CASSPLSRGPQHF
D: .; V: TRBV4-3; size: .; J: TRBJ1-2; DNA: TGCGCCAGCAGCCAAGATCGGGCAGGGGCCCCTAACTATGGCTACCCCTTC; CDR3: CASSQDRAGAPNYGYPF
D: .; V: TRBV18; size: .; J: TRBJ2-2; DNA: TGTGCCAGCTCACCCCGCGGTGAGCCGGGCGGGGAGCTGTTTTTT; CDR3: CASSPRGEPGGELFF
D: .; V: TRBV19; size: .; J: TRBJ1-1; DNA: TGTGCCAGTAGTATTAGCACATCTCGGAGAACTGAAGCTTTCTTT; CDR3: CASSISTSRRTEAFF
D: TRBD1; V: TRBV4-3; size: once; J: TRBJ2-2; DNA: TGCGCCAGCAGCCAAGAATTAGACAGGGCTGGCGGGGAGCTGTTTTTT; CDR3: CASSQELDRAGGELFF
D: .; V: TRBV19; size: .; J: TRBJ2-2; DNA: TGTGCCACGACCAGAGGGACTGCGGGGACCGGGGAGCTGTTTTTT; CDR3: CATTRGTAGTGELFF
D: .; V: TRBV29-1; size: .; J: TRBJ1-5; DNA: TGCAGCGTTCGGGGGGGTAGCAATCAGCCCCAGCATTTT; CDR3: CSVRGGSNQPQHF
D: TRBD1; V: TRBV6-1; size: few; J: TRBJ1-5; DNA: TGTGCCAGCAGTAAAGGACAGGGGGCCGGTGGCAATCAGCCCCAGCATTTT; CDR3: CASSKGQGAGGNQPQHF
D: TRBD2; V: TRBV19; size: .; J: TRBJ2-7; DNA: TGTGCCAGTACCCGAAAGGGAGGGGACTCCTACGAGCAGTACTTC; CDR3: CASTRKGGDSYEQYF
D: .; V: TRBV5-1; size: .; J: TRBJ1-1; DNA: TGCGCCAGCAGCGGTCTGAGACCAGGTCAGAACACTGAAGCTTTCTTT; CDR3: CASSGLRPGQNTEAFF
D: TRBD1; V: TRBV4-2; size: few; J: TRBJ1-2; DNA: TGTGCCAGCAGCCGCGACACTGGGGGACAGAGCTATGGCTACCCCTTC; CDR3: CASSRDTGGQSYGYPF
D: TRBD2; V: TRBV19; size: .; J: TRBJ2-3; DNA: TGTGCCAGTAGTATCTCTCGGGGGGGCGCACCCGGCACGCAGTATTTT; CDR3: CASSISRGGAPGTQYF
D: .; V: TRBV27; size: .; J: TRBJ1-5; DNA: TGTGCCAGCGGAACTGCAGGTATTCCCCAGCATTTT; CDR3: CASGTAGIPQHF
D: TRBD1; V: TRBV7-9; size: once; J: TRBJ2-6; DNA: TGTGCCAGCAGCTTAGTCAGGGGACAGCCTCGCTCTGGGGCCAACGTCCTGACTTTC; CDR3: CASSLVRGQPRSGANVLTF
D: .; V: TRBV11-2; size: .; J: TRBJ2-2; DNA: TGTGCCAGCAGCACCAGGGGCCGGGAGCTGTTTTTT; CDR3: CASSTRGRELFF
D: TRBD1; V: TRBV7-9; size: few; J: TRBJ2-7; DNA: TGTGCCAGCAGCACCCGGGACAGCTACGAGCAGTACTTC; CDR3: CASSTRDSYEQYF
D: .; V: TRBV15; size: .; J: TRBJ2-7; DNA: TGTGCCACCCGGAAATTAGGGGAAAACGAGCAGTACTTC; CDR3: CATRKLGENEQYF
D: TRBD1; V: TRBV4-2; size: .; J: TRBJ1-5; DNA: TGTGCCAGCAGCCAAGGACAGGGGTGGAATCAGCCCCAGCATTTT; CDR3: CASSQGQGWNQPQHF
D: TRBD1; V: TRBV4-1; size: .; J: TRBJ1-1; DNA: TGCGCCAGCAGCCAAACGACAGGGGGTATACTAGAAGCTTTCTTT; CDR3: CASSQTTGGILEAFF
D: .; V: TRBV4-3; size: many; J: TRBJ2-7; DNA: TGCGCCAGCAGCCAAGATCAGGGGCCCTACGAGCAGTACTTC; CDR3: CASSQDQGPYEQYF
D: .; V: TRBV14; size: .; J: TRBJ2-7; DNA: TGTGCCAGCAGCCAAGTCGGCGAGCAGTACTTC; CDR3: CASSQVGEQYF
D: .; V: TRBV4-1; size: .; J: TRBJ1-2; DNA: TGCGCCAGCAGCCAAGAGAGGGAAACGCCATATGGCTACACCTTC; CDR3: CASSQERETPYGYTF
D: .; V: TRBV30; size: .; J: TRBJ2-5; DNA: TGTGCCTGGGGGGGAGGGGGGAACCAAGAGACCCAGTACTTC; CDR3: CAWGGGGNQETQYF
D: .; V: TRBV4-1; size: .; J: TRBJ1-5; DNA: TGCGCCAGCAGCCAAGCGCAGGGCAATCAGCCCCAGCATTTT; CDR3: CASSQAQGNQPQHF
D: .; V: TRBV30; size: few; J: TRBJ2-1; DNA: TGTGCCTGGAGTTTAAGCGGTGTCGGAGAGCAGTTCTTC; CDR3: CAWSLSGVGEQFF
D: TRBD2; V: TRBV23-1; size: .; J: TRBJ2-2; DNA: TGCGCCAGCAGTCAACTGGACCGTTTCCTAGCGGGGCCCAACACCGGGGAGCTGTTTTTT; CDR3: CASSQLDRFLAGPNTGELFF
D: TRBD1; V: TRBV13; size: once; J: TRBJ1-1; DNA: TGTGCCAGCAGCCCGAGGACAGGGGGGAACACTGAAGCTTTCTTT; CDR3: CASSPRTGGNTEAFF
D: TRBD1; V: TRBV4-3; size: .; J: TRBJ1-2; DNA: TGCGCCAGCAGCCGCGACAGGGTGGGTGGCTACACCTTC; CDR3: CASSRDRVGGYTF
D: TRBD2; V: TRBV10-2; size: .; J: TRBJ2-3; DNA: TGCGCCTCTGGGACTAGCGATCGCACAGATACGCAGTATTTT; CDR3: CASGTSDRTDTQYF
D: TRBD2; V: TRBV14; size: .; J: TRBJ2-1; DNA: TGTGCCAGCAGCCCCCTTGGCGGGGGGGCCAGCAATGAGCAGTTCTTC; CDR3: CASSPLGGGASNEQFF
D: TRBD2; V: TRBV5-6; size: .; J: TRBJ2-7; DNA: TGTGCCAGCACCAGAGCGGGGGTCCTCTCCTACGAGCAGTACTTC; CDR3: CASTRAGVLSYEQYF
D: TRBD1; V: TRBV27; size: .; J: TRBJ1-2; DNA: TGTGCCAGCAGGACCGGGACAGGGATTCTCTATGGCTACACCTTC; CDR3: CASRTGTGILYGYTF
D: .; V: TRBV7-9; size: .; J: TRBJ1-1; DNA: TGTGCCAGCAGCACCGGGACACCGAACACTGAAGCTTTCTTT; CDR3: CASSTGTPNTEAFF
D: .; V: TRBV7-6; size: few; J: TRBJ1-4; DNA: TGTGCCAGCAGCTTAGCGTCAGGAAGAACAGAAAAACTGTTTTTT; CDR3: CASSLASGRTEKLFF